This TCR beta chain was recovered during a study of T cell repertoires in cytomegalovirus infection. Study observations and caveats: What dominated the ex vivo response were HLA-C-restricted CMV-specific TCR beta clonotypes.

This CDR3 is 13 amino acids long. Deletions cut 4 bases from V and 1 base from J, with 10 bases between. The V gene's germline CDR1 is SQVTM and CDR2 ANQGSEA. TCRdb itself ran the reads through MiXCR, one entry per CDR3 protein. There are fewer than 300,000 distinct CDR3 sequences in the sample; about 25% occur only once, and approximately 15% lies in the top ten. Points on this clonotype: Antigen: not known.

Sequenced input: PBMCs. The clonotype was recovered from a human donor in good health (CMV status not recorded). Some clones in this sample may be carry-over from other donors' samples. The rearrangement uses TRBV29-1 and TRBJ1-1; D call uncertain. The CDR3 sequence: CSVVPAKNTEAFF. As DNA, the CDR3 is TGCAGCGTTGTTCCCGCTAAGAACACTGAAGCTTTCTTT.